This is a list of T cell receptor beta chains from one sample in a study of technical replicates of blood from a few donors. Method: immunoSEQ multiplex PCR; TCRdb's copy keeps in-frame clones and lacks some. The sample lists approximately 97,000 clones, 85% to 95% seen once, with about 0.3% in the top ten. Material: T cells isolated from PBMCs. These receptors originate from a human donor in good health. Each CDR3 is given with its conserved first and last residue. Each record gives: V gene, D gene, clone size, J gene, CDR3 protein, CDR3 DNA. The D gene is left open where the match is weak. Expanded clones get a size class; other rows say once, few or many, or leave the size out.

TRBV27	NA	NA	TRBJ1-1	CASSIARRTEAFF	TGTGCCAGCAGTATAGCTCGTCGGACTGAAGCTTTCTTT
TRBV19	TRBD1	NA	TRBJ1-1	CASRPRDRDDEAFF	TGTGCCAGTAGGCCCCGGGACAGGGATGACGAAGCTTTCTTT
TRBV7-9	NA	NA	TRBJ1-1	CASSLGDKGTEAFF	TGTGCCAGCAGCTTGGGGGACAAAGGCACTGAAGCTTTCTTT
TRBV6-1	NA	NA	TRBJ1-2	CASSESGGYGYTF	TGTGCCAGCAGTGAGAGCGGGGGCTATGGCTACACCTTC
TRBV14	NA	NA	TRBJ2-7	CASSQDRIKGGYEQYF	TGTGCCAGCAGCCAAGATAGGATAAAAGGGGGCTACGAGCAGTACTTC
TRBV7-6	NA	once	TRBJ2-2	CASSLQGDTGELFF	TGTGCCAGCAGCTTACAGGGCGACACCGGGGAGCTGTTTTTT
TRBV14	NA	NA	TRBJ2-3	CASSQSPRRGTDTQYF	TGTGCCAGCAGCCAAAGTCCGCGACGGGGCACAGATACGCAGTATTTT
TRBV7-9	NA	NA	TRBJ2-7	CASSLVESNEQYF	TGTGCCAGCAGCTTAGTTGAGAGCAACGAGCAGTACTTC
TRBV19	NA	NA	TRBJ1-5	CASSAQTGFNQPQHF	TGTGCCAGTAGTGCCCAAACAGGCTTCAATCAGCCCCAGCATTTT
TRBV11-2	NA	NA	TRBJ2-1	CATGQRNEQFF	TGTGCCACCGGACAAAGAAACGAGCAGTTCTTC
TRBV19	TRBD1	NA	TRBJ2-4	CASSETGGSRYF	TGTGCCAGTAGTGAGACAGGGGGTTCTCGGTACTTC
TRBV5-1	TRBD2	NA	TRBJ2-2	CASSLGTSGTGELFF	TGCGCCAGCAGCTTGGGGACTAGCGGCACCGGGGAGCTGTTTTTT
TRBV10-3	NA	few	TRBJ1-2	CAISGNLDRGTGYTF	TGTGCCATCAGCGGAAACTTGGATCGAGGAACGGGCTACACCTTC
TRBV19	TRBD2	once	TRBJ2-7	CASSRAGGDEQYF	TGTGCCAGTAGTAGAGCGGGAGGGGACGAGCAGTACTTC
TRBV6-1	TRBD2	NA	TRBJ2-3	CASSSLAESTDTQYF	TGTGCCAGCAGTTCTCTAGCGGAAAGCACAGATACGCAGTATTTT
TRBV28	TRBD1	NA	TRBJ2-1	CASRMLLMDRGHNEQFF	TGTGCCAGCAGAATGCTATTGATGGACAGGGGTCACAATGAGCAGTTCTTC
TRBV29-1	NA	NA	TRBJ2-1	CSVDILAVSWVF	TGCAGCGTTGATATATTAGCAGTCTCATGGGTCTTC
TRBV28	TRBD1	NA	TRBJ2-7	CASSPAPDRAYEQYF	TGTGCCAGCAGTCCGGCGCCTGACAGGGCCTACGAGCAGTACTTC
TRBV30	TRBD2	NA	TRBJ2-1	CAWSGGWGNPYNEQFF	TGTGCCTGGAGCGGGGGGTGGGGGAACCCCTACAATGAGCAGTTCTTC
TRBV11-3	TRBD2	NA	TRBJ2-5	CASSLGTSGVQETQYF	TGTGCCAGCAGCTTGGGGACTAGCGGGGTCCAAGAGACCCAGTACTTC
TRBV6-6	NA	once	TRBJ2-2	CASFRTTNTGELFF	TGTGCCAGCTTCAGGACAACGAACACCGGGGAGCTGTTTTTT
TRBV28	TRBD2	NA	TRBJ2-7	CASSPRDYSYEQYF	TGTGCCAGCAGTCCCCGGGACTACTCCTACGAGCAGTACTTC
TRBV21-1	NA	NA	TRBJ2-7	CASSKPEERYEQYF	TGTGCCAGCAGCAAACCAGAAGAGCGGTACGAGCAGTACTTC
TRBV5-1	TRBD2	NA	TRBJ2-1	CASSALAGVWNEQFF	TGCGCCAGCAGCGCCCTAGCGGGAGTGTGGAATGAGCAGTTCTTC
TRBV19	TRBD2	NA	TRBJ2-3	CASSIARGLAGMTDTQYF	TGTGCCAGTAGTATAGCCCGGGGACTAGCGGGAATGACAGATACGCAGTATTTT
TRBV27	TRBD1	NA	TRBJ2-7	CASSLLAGPTGGREQYF	TGTGCCAGCAGTTTACTTGCCGGACCGACAGGGGGCAGGGAGCAGTACTTC
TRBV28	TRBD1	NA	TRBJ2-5	CASSLSQGTETQYF	TGTGCCAGCAGTTTATCACAGGGGACAGAGACCCAGTACTTC
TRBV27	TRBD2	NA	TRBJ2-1	CASSTPGTSGSNEQFF	TGTGCCAGCAGTACCCCCGGGACTAGCGGGAGTAATGAGCAGTTCTTC
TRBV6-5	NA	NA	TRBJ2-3	CASRKGLRVTDTQYF	TGTGCCAGCAGGAAGGGACTGAGGGTGACAGATACGCAGTATTTT
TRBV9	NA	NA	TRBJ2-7	CASSAWDFSYEQYF	TGTGCCAGCAGCGCCTGGGACTTCTCCTACGAGCAGTACTTC
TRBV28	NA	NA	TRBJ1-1	CASSLRGGGTEAFF	TGTGCCAGCAGTTTAAGGGGGGGTGGCACTGAAGCTTTCTTT
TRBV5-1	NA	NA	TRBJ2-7	CASSLGGMTYEQYF	TGCGCCAGCAGCTTGGGCGGAATGACCTACGAGCAGTACTTC
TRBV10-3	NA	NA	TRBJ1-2	CAISEGIGVEGYTF	TGTGCCATCAGTGAGGGTATAGGAGTGGAAGGCTACACCTTC
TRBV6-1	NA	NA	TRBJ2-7	CASNKEGRIHEQYF	TGTGCCAGCAACAAGGAGGGGCGCATCCACGAGCAGTACTTC
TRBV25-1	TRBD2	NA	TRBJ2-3	CASSDWKAGITDTQYF	TGTGCCAGCAGTGATTGGAAAGCGGGAATCACAGATACGCAGTATTTT
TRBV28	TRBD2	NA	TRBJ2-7	CASSSIPPSGRDEQYF	TGTGCCAGCAGTTCAATCCCGCCCAGCGGGAGGGACGAGCAGTACTTC
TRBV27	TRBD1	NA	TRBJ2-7	CASSEDREVNEQYF	TGTGCCAGCAGTGAGGACAGGGAAGTGAACGAGCAGTACTTC
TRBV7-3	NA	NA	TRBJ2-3	CASSHGQFPDTQYF	TGTGCCAGCAGCCATGGACAGTTTCCAGATACGCAGTATTTT
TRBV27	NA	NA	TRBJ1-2	CASSLSLGPDHYGYTF	TGTGCCAGCAGTTTATCATTGGGCCCCGACCACTATGGCTACACCTTC
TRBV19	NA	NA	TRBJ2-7	CASSLVRGTIYEQYF	TGTGCCAGTAGTTTAGTACGGGGGACGATCTACGAGCAGTACTTC
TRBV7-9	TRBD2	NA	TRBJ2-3	CASSRGLALDTQYF	TGTGCCAGCAGCCGAGGACTAGCTCTAGATACGCAGTATTTT
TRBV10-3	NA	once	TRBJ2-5	CATEKSGTLAETQYF	TGTGCCACCGAGAAGTCCGGGACACTTGCCGAGACCCAGTACTTC
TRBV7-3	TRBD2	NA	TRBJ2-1	CASSFEREVNEQFF	TGTGCCAGCAGCTTTGAGCGGGAGGTTAATGAGCAGTTCTTC
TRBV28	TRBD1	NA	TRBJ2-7	CASSLGQGRTYEQYF	TGTGCCAGCAGTTTGGGACAGGGGAGGACCTACGAGCAGTACTTC
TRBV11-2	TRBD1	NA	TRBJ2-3	CASSSYRGRTDTQYF	TGTGCCAGCAGCTCGTACAGGGGGCGAACAGATACGCAGTATTTT
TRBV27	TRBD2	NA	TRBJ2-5	CASSSSLAGKETQYF	TGTGCCAGCAGTTCCTCACTAGCGGGAAAAGAGACCCAGTACTTC
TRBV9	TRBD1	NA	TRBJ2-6	CASSGLQGAYGANVLTF	TGTGCCAGCAGCGGATTACAGGGGGCTTACGGGGCCAACGTCCTGACTTTC
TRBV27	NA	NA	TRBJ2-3	CASSLFLGQSTDTQYF	TGTGCCAGCAGTTTATTCTTAGGACAGAGCACAGATACGCAGTATTTT
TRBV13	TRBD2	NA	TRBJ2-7	CASSLGLAGHYEQYF	TGTGCCAGCAGCTTAGGTCTAGCGGGACACTACGAGCAGTACTTC
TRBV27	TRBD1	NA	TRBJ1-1	CASSYDRGRTEAFF	TGTGCCAGCAGCTACGACAGGGGGAGGACTGAAGCTTTCTTT
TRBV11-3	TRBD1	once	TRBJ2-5	CASSPTGTGGETQYF	TGTGCCAGCAGCCCAACCGGGACAGGGGGAGAGACCCAGTACTTC
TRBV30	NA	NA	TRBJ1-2	CAWSVGRGNYGYTF	TGTGCCTGGAGTGTCGGGAGGGGAAACTATGGCTACACCTTC
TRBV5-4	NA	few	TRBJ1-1	CASSTTGSGTEAFF	TGTGCCAGCAGTACTACAGGGTCGGGCACTGAAGCTTTCTTT